This T cell receptor (beta chain) was observed in a study of blood T cell repertoires in COVID-19. About the study: Samples taken during acute and convalescent COVID-19 were collected in the United States, Italy and Spain. T cells, B-cell-depleted T cells, or PBMCs supplied cDNA or gDNA.

Original handling: Reference gene primer amplification yielded estimated nucleated cell counts. Clones were read by immunoSEQ multiplex PCR, and TCRdb kept only the in-frame ones, dropping some. V and J calls plus clone size are reproduced from that table; the DNA served to infer D and trimming. This table has roughly 40,000 clones, around 85% appearing once. The clonotype originates from a woman older than 75 with acute or convalescent COVID-19. Sequenced sample: peripheral blood.

CDR3 coding DNA: TGTGCCAGCAGTGCCACTACTAGCGCAGGGGCAGGCAATGAGCAGTTCTTC. It is translated as CASSATTSAGAGNEQFF. V gene TRBV6-4 combines with J gene TRBJ2-1; TRBD2 might be the D (7 bases). Germline CDR1 reads MRHNA; CDR2 reads SNTAGT. The CDR3 has 17 residues. Trimming shortened V by 4 bases and J by 6 bases, and 22 bases separated the two germline ends.